One T cell receptor (beta chain) is described in this entry. This specimen comes from a study of shared clonotypes between healthy human individuals. CD8 memory combined CD45RO+ cells with CCR7-negative CD45RA+ TemRA cells. Per the germline V gene, CDR1 is SEHNR and CDR2 is FQNEAQ (reference sequence). With 8 bases removed from V and 5 bases from J, the gap between germline ends came to 22 bases. The CDR3 is 15 amino acids. The table came from immunoSEQ multiplex PCR; TCRdb's copy has only in-frame clones and leaves some out. Among approximately 710,000 clones listed, roughly 88% were seen once. The sample comprised memory CD8+ T cells from PBMCs. The sample's subset: CD45RO+ cells pooled with CCR7-negative TemRA cells. The clonotype was recovered from a man aged 18-30 years in good health. Some clones in this sample may be carry-over from other donors' samples. The V call is TRBV7-9, the J call TRBJ2-7; D is possibly TRBD2 (6 bases). CDR3 nucleotides: TGTGCCAGCGGGACTGGCAGGGAAATTTTGAACGAGCAGTACTTC. It encodes CASGTGREILNEQYF.